Listed below are T cell receptor beta chains from one sample, sequenced in a study of OX40 agonist ivuxolimab in advanced cancers. Here immunoSEQ multiplex PCR was the method, and the copy in TCRdb shows in-frame clones only, minus some. Altogether about 86,000 clones are present, about 89% being singletons, with the ten largest covering approximately 8.4%. The specimen comprised CD4+ or CD8+ T cells sorted from blood, sampled in a trial of the OX40 agonist ivuxolimab. Source of these receptors: an adult with an advanced solid tumor such as melanoma, head and neck, liver or kidney cancer. CDR3s include the opening cysteine and the closing phenylalanine or tryptophan. Fields, in order: clone size, J gene, D gene, V gene, CDR3 DNA, CDR3 protein. A D gene is named only where the DNA matches it firmly. The size of a clone is reported for some rows only, either as once, few or many, or as a class for expanded clones.

abundance: -
j_gene: TRBJ1-2
d_gene: TRBD1
v_gene: TRBV30
CDR3nt: TGTGCCTGGAGTTTCACGGGACAGGGTTGGGGTGGCTACACCTTC
CDR3aa: CAWSFTGQGWGGYTF

abundance: -
j_gene: TRBJ2-7
d_gene: -
v_gene: TRBV2
CDR3nt: TGTGCCAGCAGGGGTGGTATCGAGCAGTACTTC
CDR3aa: CASRGGIEQYF

abundance: -
j_gene: TRBJ1-5
d_gene: -
v_gene: TRBV11-2
CDR3nt: TGTGCCAGCAGCTTAGGCAGGGGCGCAGGCAATCAGCCCCAGCATTTT
CDR3aa: CASSLGRGAGNQPQHF

abundance: few
j_gene: TRBJ1-2
d_gene: -
v_gene: TRBV7-9
CDR3nt: TGTGCCAGCAGCTTAGGAGAGTATGGCTACACCTTC
CDR3aa: CASSLGEYGYTF

abundance: -
j_gene: TRBJ2-1
d_gene: TRBD1
v_gene: TRBV6-5
CDR3nt: TGTGCCAGCAGACGACAGGGATCGGGCAATGAGCAGTTCTTC
CDR3aa: CASRRQGSGNEQFF

abundance: -
j_gene: TRBJ1-1
d_gene: TRBD1
v_gene: TRBV27
CDR3nt: TGTGCCAGCAGTTTGAGGGGGCGCACTGAAGCTTTCTTT
CDR3aa: CASSLRGRTEAFF

abundance: few
j_gene: TRBJ2-1
d_gene: TRBD2
v_gene: TRBV4-2
CDR3nt: TGTGCCAGCAGCCAAGATTCGGGGAGACGACGGCGGGAGACCTACAATGAGCAGTTCTTC
CDR3aa: CASSQDSGRRRRETYNEQFF

abundance: -
j_gene: TRBJ2-5
d_gene: TRBD1
v_gene: TRBV5-1
CDR3nt: TGCGCCAGCAGCCACAGAGACAGGGGTTCCGAGACCCAGTACTTC
CDR3aa: CASSHRDRGSETQYF

abundance: -
j_gene: TRBJ1-3
d_gene: -
v_gene: TRBV2
CDR3nt: TGTGCCAGCAGGTATTCCGACTCTGGAAACACCATATATTTT
CDR3aa: CASRYSDSGNTIYF

abundance: once
j_gene: TRBJ2-7
d_gene: TRBD2
v_gene: TRBV27
CDR3nt: TGTGCCAGCAGTCTAGCGGGAGGGTACGAGCAGTACTTC
CDR3aa: CASSLAGGYEQYF

abundance: -
j_gene: TRBJ2-1
d_gene: -
v_gene: TRBV2
CDR3nt: TGTGCCAGCATACTTTTGAGGGACTCAAGGGATGAGCAGTTCTTC
CDR3aa: CASILLRDSRDEQFF

abundance: -
j_gene: TRBJ2-7
d_gene: TRBD1
v_gene: TRBV6-5
CDR3nt: TGTGCCAGCAGTTACTCCCGGACAGGGACCTACGAGCAGTACTTC
CDR3aa: CASSYSRTGTYEQYF

abundance: -
j_gene: TRBJ2-5
d_gene: TRBD1
v_gene: TRBV7-7
CDR3nt: TGTGCTAGCAGCCCGTGGGGACAGGCGTTACAAGAGACCCAGTACTTC
CDR3aa: CASSPWGQALQETQYF

abundance: -
j_gene: TRBJ1-4
d_gene: -
v_gene: TRBV6-1
CDR3nt: TGTGCCAGCAGTGAAGGGGTGACATCGACAACTAATGAAAAACTGTTTTTT
CDR3aa: CASSEGVTSTTNEKLFF

abundance: -
j_gene: TRBJ1-1
d_gene: TRBD1
v_gene: TRBV5-1
CDR3nt: TGCGCCAGCAAAAAGGGCCCGGGCACCGGGACAGGGGGCTTAGAAGATCCGAACACTGAAGCTTTCTTT
CDR3aa: CASKKGPGTGTGGLEDPNTEAFF

abundance: -
j_gene: TRBJ1-2
d_gene: -
v_gene: TRBV19
CDR3nt: TGTGCCAGTAGTATCACCCCAGGGCCGAACTATGGCTACACCTTC
CDR3aa: CASSITPGPNYGYTF

abundance: -
j_gene: TRBJ2-7
d_gene: TRBD1
v_gene: TRBV11-2
CDR3nt: TGTGCCAGCAGCTTATCGGGACAGGGTTCCTACGAGCAGTACTTC
CDR3aa: CASSLSGQGSYEQYF

abundance: once
j_gene: TRBJ2-3
d_gene: TRBD2
v_gene: TRBV9
CDR3nt: TGTGCCAGCAGCGTAGGAGCGGGAGTGGGCGTAGATACGCAGTATTTT
CDR3aa: CASSVGAGVGVDTQYF

abundance: -
j_gene: TRBJ2-7
d_gene: TRBD2
v_gene: TRBV28
CDR3nt: TGTGCCAGCAGTTTATGGGCTAGCGGGAGCTACGAGCAGTACTTC
CDR3aa: CASSLWASGSYEQYF

abundance: -
j_gene: TRBJ1-1
d_gene: -
v_gene: TRBV4-1
CDR3nt: TGCGCCAGCAGCCAAGATCAAGGAGGACTCATGAACACTGAAGCTTTCTTT
CDR3aa: CASSQDQGGLMNTEAFF

abundance: -
j_gene: TRBJ1-1
d_gene: -
v_gene: TRBV2
CDR3nt: TGTGCCAGCAGTGAACAGTGGAACACTGAAGCTTTCTTT
CDR3aa: CASSEQWNTEAFF

abundance: -
j_gene: TRBJ2-5
d_gene: -
v_gene: TRBV4-1
CDR3nt: TGCGCCAGCAGTGGGGTCGTTTTGGTTGGGTCCCAGTACTTC
CDR3aa: CASSGVVLVGSQYF

abundance: -
j_gene: TRBJ2-7
d_gene: TRBD2
v_gene: TRBV10-1
CDR3nt: TGCGCCAGCAGTGACGGGCTAGCGGAGAGCTCCTACGAGCAGTACTTC
CDR3aa: CASSDGLAESSYEQYF

abundance: -
j_gene: TRBJ1-1
d_gene: TRBD1
v_gene: TRBV27
CDR3nt: TGTGCCAGCAGTTTATTTCTCGGGACAGGTACTGGGAACACTGAAGCTTTCTTT
CDR3aa: CASSLFLGTGTGNTEAFF

abundance: -
j_gene: TRBJ2-3
d_gene: -
v_gene: TRBV15
CDR3nt: TGTGCCACCAGTATCAACAGGGAGAGGGCAGATACGCAGTATTTT
CDR3aa: CATSINRERADTQYF

abundance: -
j_gene: TRBJ1-1
d_gene: -
v_gene: TRBV5-1
CDR3nt: TGCGCCAGCAGCTTGGTGTCGTGGGGTTTGAACACTGAAGCTTTCTTT
CDR3aa: CASSLVSWGLNTEAFF

abundance: -
j_gene: TRBJ2-7
d_gene: -
v_gene: TRBV27
CDR3nt: TGTGCCAGCAGTCCATTCGGGCCAGCCTACGAGCAGTACTTC
CDR3aa: CASSPFGPAYEQYF

abundance: -
j_gene: TRBJ2-7
d_gene: TRBD2
v_gene: TRBV7-3
CDR3nt: TGTGCCAGCAGCTCCTCTAGCGGGCCTACCTACGAGCAGTACTTC
CDR3aa: CASSSSSGPTYEQYF

abundance: -
j_gene: TRBJ1-2
d_gene: -
v_gene: TRBV7-9
CDR3nt: TGTGCCAGCAGCTTAGGGCCGACAGCTAACTATGGCTACACCTTC
CDR3aa: CASSLGPTANYGYTF

abundance: -
j_gene: TRBJ2-5
d_gene: -
v_gene: TRBV4-1
CDR3nt: TGCGCCAGCAGCCAATGGCGGCAAGAGACCCAGTACTTC
CDR3aa: CASSQWRQETQYF

abundance: -
j_gene: TRBJ2-7
d_gene: TRBD1
v_gene: TRBV6-5
CDR3nt: TGTGCCAGCAGTTATACCCGGGACAGGGTCTACGAGCAGTACTTC
CDR3aa: CASSYTRDRVYEQYF

abundance: -
j_gene: TRBJ2-7
d_gene: TRBD2
v_gene: TRBV27
CDR3nt: TGTGTCTCAGGGCGGGAGGGCGACGAGCAGCACTTC
CDR3aa: CVSGREGDEQHF

abundance: -
j_gene: TRBJ1-1
d_gene: TRBD1
v_gene: TRBV5-1
CDR3nt: TGCGCCAGCAGCTACCGACAGGGACTGAACACTGAAGCTTTCTTT
CDR3aa: CASSYRQGLNTEAFF

abundance: -
j_gene: TRBJ1-1
d_gene: -
v_gene: TRBV2
CDR3nt: TGTGCCAGCAGACTCAGGGGACAAGGGATGAACACTGAAGCTTTCTTT
CDR3aa: CASRLRGQGMNTEAFF

abundance: -
j_gene: TRBJ1-2
d_gene: -
v_gene: TRBV5-1
CDR3nt: TGCGCCAGCAGCTTAGAATCCCACAGGGTCACTAACTATGGCTACACCTTC
CDR3aa: CASSLESHRVTNYGYTF

abundance: once
j_gene: TRBJ2-7
d_gene: TRBD1
v_gene: TRBV7-2
CDR3nt: TGTGCCAGCAGCTTTGGGACAGCCTTAAGGGAGCAGTACTTC
CDR3aa: CASSFGTALREQYF

abundance: -
j_gene: TRBJ2-1
d_gene: TRBD2
v_gene: TRBV7-2
CDR3nt: TGTGCCAGCAGCTCTAGCGGGAGCGAGTACAATGAGCAGTTCTTC
CDR3aa: CASSSSGSEYNEQFF

abundance: -
j_gene: TRBJ1-2
d_gene: -
v_gene: TRBV5-4
CDR3nt: TGTGCCAGCAGCTTGGCCATGGATCACTATGGCTACACCTTC
CDR3aa: CASSLAMDHYGYTF

abundance: few
j_gene: TRBJ1-2
d_gene: -
v_gene: TRBV4-1
CDR3nt: TGCGCCAGCAGCCAAGTGACCCAGGGCAAATCATCATATGGCTACACCTTC
CDR3aa: CASSQVTQGKSSYGYTF

abundance: -
j_gene: TRBJ2-5
d_gene: -
v_gene: TRBV9
CDR3nt: TGTGCCAGCAGCTACCAAGACGGGGTGGAAGAGCAGTACTTC
CDR3aa: CASSYQDGVEEQYF

abundance: -
j_gene: TRBJ2-7
d_gene: TRBD1
v_gene: TRBV9
CDR3nt: TGTGCCAGCAGCCCAGGGGAGACAGGGGGATACGAGCAGTACTTC
CDR3aa: CASSPGETGGYEQYF

abundance: -
j_gene: TRBJ2-7
d_gene: -
v_gene: TRBV28
CDR3nt: TGTGCCAGCAGTTCGGACGGCTACGAGCAGTACTTC
CDR3aa: CASSSDGYEQYF

abundance: -
j_gene: TRBJ1-4
d_gene: -
v_gene: TRBV9
CDR3nt: TGTGCCAGCAGCGTAGGGCAGGTTAATGAAAAACTGTTTTTT
CDR3aa: CASSVGQVNEKLFF

abundance: -
j_gene: TRBJ1-1
d_gene: TRBD1
v_gene: TRBV27
CDR3nt: TGTGCCAGCAGTACCACGGACAGGGTGGACACTGAAGCTTTCTTT
CDR3aa: CASSTTDRVDTEAFF

abundance: -
j_gene: TRBJ2-1
d_gene: -
v_gene: TRBV11-2
CDR3nt: TGTGCCAGCAGCTTTAGAGGGGCAGGGGCCAGACCCTACAATGAGCAGTTCTTC
CDR3aa: CASSFRGAGARPYNEQFF

abundance: -
j_gene: TRBJ1-6
d_gene: -
v_gene: TRBV7-3
CDR3nt: TGTGCCAGCAGCCTGAACAGGGATTCACCCCTCCACTTT
CDR3aa: CASSLNRDSPLHF

abundance: -
j_gene: TRBJ2-7
d_gene: -
v_gene: TRBV11-2
CDR3nt: TGTGCCAGCAGCCCCGGGCCCAAATACGAGCAGTACTTC
CDR3aa: CASSPGPKYEQYF

abundance: -
j_gene: TRBJ1-5
d_gene: -
v_gene: TRBV2
CDR3nt: TGTGCCAGCAGTGTATCCCAGGGGCCCCAGCATTTT
CDR3aa: CASSVSQGPQHF

abundance: once
j_gene: TRBJ1-1
d_gene: TRBD1
v_gene: TRBV7-3
CDR3nt: TGTGCCAGCAGCTCAGGGGGCCCTGAAGCTTTCTTT
CDR3aa: CASSSGGPEAFF

abundance: -
j_gene: TRBJ2-3
d_gene: -
v_gene: TRBV6-1
CDR3nt: TGTGCTGTTATGCAGGGGCGGGATTTCACAGATACGCAGTATTTT
CDR3aa: CAVMQGRDFTDTQYF

abundance: once
j_gene: TRBJ2-3
d_gene: -
v_gene: TRBV15
CDR3nt: TGTGCCACCAGCAGTGGGGTGCGTGGGGCTAGCACAGATACGCAGTATTTT
CDR3aa: CATSSGVRGASTDTQYF

abundance: -
j_gene: TRBJ1-5
d_gene: -
v_gene: TRBV2
CDR3nt: TGTGCCAGCAGTGATTCTCCTAGTAAGCCCCAGCATTTT
CDR3aa: CASSDSPSKPQHF

abundance: -
j_gene: TRBJ2-1
d_gene: -
v_gene: TRBV7-6
CDR3nt: TGTGCCAGCAGCTTAAGCGGACTGTTCTCCAATGAGCAGTTCTTC
CDR3aa: CASSLSGLFSNEQFF

abundance: -
j_gene: TRBJ2-5
d_gene: -
v_gene: TRBV19
CDR3nt: TGTGCCAGTAGTTGGAGCGACCGCTCCCAAGAGACCCAGTACTTC
CDR3aa: CASSWSDRSQETQYF

abundance: once
j_gene: TRBJ2-7
d_gene: TRBD2
v_gene: TRBV7-8
CDR3nt: TGTGCCAGCAGCTTAGGTCTAGCGGTGAACAACTACGAGCAGTACTTC
CDR3aa: CASSLGLAVNNYEQYF

abundance: once
j_gene: TRBJ2-7
d_gene: TRBD1
v_gene: TRBV11-2
CDR3nt: TGTGCCAGCAGCTCTCAATCCGGGACAGGGGCCTACGAGCAGTACTTC
CDR3aa: CASSSQSGTGAYEQYF

abundance: -
j_gene: TRBJ2-3
d_gene: -
v_gene: TRBV6-6
CDR3nt: TGTGCCAGCACGATCAGGGAGGGGGGGACAGATACGCAGTATTTT
CDR3aa: CASTIREGGTDTQYF

abundance: -
j_gene: TRBJ1-1
d_gene: -
v_gene: TRBV27
CDR3nt: TGTGCCAGCTCACGGGGGGGCATGAACACTGAAGCTTTCTTT
CDR3aa: CASSRGGMNTEAFF

abundance: -
j_gene: TRBJ2-7
d_gene: TRBD2
v_gene: TRBV4-1
CDR3nt: TGCGCCAGCAGCCAAGGGGGCGGGGGGACCTACGAGCAGTACTTC
CDR3aa: CASSQGGGGTYEQYF